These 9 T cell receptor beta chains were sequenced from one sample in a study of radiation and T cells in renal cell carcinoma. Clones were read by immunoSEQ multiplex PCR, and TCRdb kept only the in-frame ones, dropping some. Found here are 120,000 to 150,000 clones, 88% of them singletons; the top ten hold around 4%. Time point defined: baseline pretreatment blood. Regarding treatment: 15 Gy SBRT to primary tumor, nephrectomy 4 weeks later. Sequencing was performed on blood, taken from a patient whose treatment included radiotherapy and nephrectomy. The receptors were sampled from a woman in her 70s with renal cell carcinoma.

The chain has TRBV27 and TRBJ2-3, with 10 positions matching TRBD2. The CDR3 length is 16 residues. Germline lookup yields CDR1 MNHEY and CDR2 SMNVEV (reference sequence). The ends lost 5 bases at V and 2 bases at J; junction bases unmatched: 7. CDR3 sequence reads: CASSPLAGAITDTQYF. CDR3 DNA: TGTGCCAGCAGTCCCCTAGCGGGGGCTATCACAGATACGCAGTATTTT.

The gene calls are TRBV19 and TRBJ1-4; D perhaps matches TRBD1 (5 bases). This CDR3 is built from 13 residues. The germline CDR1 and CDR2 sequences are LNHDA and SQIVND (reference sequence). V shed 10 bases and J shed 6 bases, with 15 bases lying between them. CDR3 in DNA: TGTGCCACTTCCCGGGACTATTATGAAAAACTGTTTTTT. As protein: CATSRDYYEKLFF. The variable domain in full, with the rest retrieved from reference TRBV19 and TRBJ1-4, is DGGITQSPKYLFRKEGQNVTLSCEQNLNHDAMYWYRQDPGQGLRLIYYSQIVNDFQKGDIAEGYSVSREKKESFPLTVTSAQKNPTAFYLCATSRDYYEKLFFGSGTQLSVL.

The CDR3 loop reads CASSRDRVGEQYF. DNA of the CDR3: TGCGCCAGCAGCCGGGACAGGGTGGGCGAGCAGTACTTC. The rearrangement links TRBV5-1 to TRBJ2-7, with TRBD1 matching over 9 bases. The CDR3 loop spans 13 amino acids. Germline V gene lookup returns CDR1 SGHRS and CDR2 YFSETQ. J was trimmed by 6 bases and V by 4 bases; bases with no gene match: 5.

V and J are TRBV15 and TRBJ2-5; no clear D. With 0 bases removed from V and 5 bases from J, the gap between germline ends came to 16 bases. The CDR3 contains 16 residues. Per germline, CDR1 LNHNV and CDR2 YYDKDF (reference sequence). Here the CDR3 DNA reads TGTGCCACCAGCAGAGAAATAACGGGTAGCCGGGAGACCCAGTACTTC. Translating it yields CATSREITGSRETQYF. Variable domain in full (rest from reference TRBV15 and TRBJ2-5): DAMVIQNPRYQVTQFGKPVTLSCSQTLNHNVMYWYQQKSSQAPKLLFHYYDKDFNNEADTPDNFQSRRPNTSFCFLDIRSPGLGDTAMYLCATSREITGSRETQYFGPGTRLLVL.

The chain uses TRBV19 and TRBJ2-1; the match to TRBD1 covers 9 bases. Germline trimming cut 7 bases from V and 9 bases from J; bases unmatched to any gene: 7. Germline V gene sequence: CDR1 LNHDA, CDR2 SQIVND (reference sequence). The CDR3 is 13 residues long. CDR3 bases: TGTGCCAGTACCCGGGGACAGGGCCGTGAGCAGTTCTTC. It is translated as CASTRGQGREQFF.

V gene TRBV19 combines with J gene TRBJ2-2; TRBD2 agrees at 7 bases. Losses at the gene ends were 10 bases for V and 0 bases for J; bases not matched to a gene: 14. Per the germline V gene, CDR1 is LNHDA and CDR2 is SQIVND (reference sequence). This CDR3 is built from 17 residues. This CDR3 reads CATLPRSGNPNTGELFF. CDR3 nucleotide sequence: TGTGCCACCCTACCAAGGAGCGGGAACCCGAACACCGGGGAGCTGTTTTTT.

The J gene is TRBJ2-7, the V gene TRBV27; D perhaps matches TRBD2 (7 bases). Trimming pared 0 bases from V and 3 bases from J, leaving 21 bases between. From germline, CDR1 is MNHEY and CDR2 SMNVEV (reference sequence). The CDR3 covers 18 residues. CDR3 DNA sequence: TGTGCCAGCAGTTTATCGAGGGGGTGGGGGGGTCGAATCTACGAGCAGTACTTC. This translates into CASSLSRGWGGRIYEQYF.

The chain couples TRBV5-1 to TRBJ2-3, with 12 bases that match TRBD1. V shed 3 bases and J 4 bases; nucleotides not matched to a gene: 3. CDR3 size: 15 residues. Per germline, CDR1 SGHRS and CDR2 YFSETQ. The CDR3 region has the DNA TGCGCCAGCAGCTGGGACAGGGGGCCCCCAGATACGCAGTATTTT. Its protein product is CASSWDRGPPDTQYF.

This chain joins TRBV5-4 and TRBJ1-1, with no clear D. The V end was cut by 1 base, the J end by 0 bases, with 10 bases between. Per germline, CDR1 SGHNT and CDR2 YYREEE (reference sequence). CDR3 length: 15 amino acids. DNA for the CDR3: TGTGCCAGCAGCTTGCCAGCAGTTATGAACACTGAAGCTTTCTTT. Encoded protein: CASSLPAVMNTEAFF.